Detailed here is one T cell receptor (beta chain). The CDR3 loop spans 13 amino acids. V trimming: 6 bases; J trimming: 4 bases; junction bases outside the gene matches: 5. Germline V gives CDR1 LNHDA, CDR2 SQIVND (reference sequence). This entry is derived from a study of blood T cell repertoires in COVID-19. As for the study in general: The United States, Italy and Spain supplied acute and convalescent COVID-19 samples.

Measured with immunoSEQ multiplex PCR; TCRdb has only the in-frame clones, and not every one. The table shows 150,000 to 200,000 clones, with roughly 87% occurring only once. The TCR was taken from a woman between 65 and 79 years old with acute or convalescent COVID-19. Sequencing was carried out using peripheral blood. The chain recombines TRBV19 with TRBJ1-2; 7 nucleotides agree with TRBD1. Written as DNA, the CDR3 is TGTGCCAGTAGCGACAGGGTTGGCTATGGCTACACCTTC. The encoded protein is CASSDRVGYGYTF.